A single sample gave rise to the 24 T cell receptor beta chains below, sequenced in a study of blood T cells in healthy people across ages. PCR was performed a second time for 7 to 11 cycles using a sample-barcoded 5' primer and a J-beta primer mix. MiXCR, applied by TCRdb to the 5' RACE reads, yields one record per CDR3 protein. The sample lists approximately 940,000 distinct CDR3 sequences, around 48% occurring once. Sequenced sample: blood. The receptors come from a man younger than 40 in good health.

The V gene is TRBV6-2 or TRBV6-3, the J gene TRBJ2-3; D may correspond to TRBD1 or TRBD2 (6 bases each). Trimming removed 2 bases at V and 4 bases at J, with 22 bases between. CDR3 length: 18 residues. Germline V gene data show CDR1 as MNHEY and CDR2 as SVGEGT. The CDR3 protein is CASSYTERGELMADTQYF. The CDR3 DNA reads as TGTGCCAGCAGTTACACGGAAAGGGGGGAATTGATGGCAGATACGCAGTATTTT.

With regard to this clonotype: One base away lies a much larger clone, so this may be a sequencing read error. This chain links TRBV7-9 with TRBJ2-3; D is ambiguous. The germline V gene has CDR1 SEHNR and CDR2 FQNEAQ (reference sequence). Trimming stripped 5 bases from V and 4 bases from J, with 16 bases between. The CDR3 has 15 amino acids. CDR3 coding DNA: TGTGCCAGCAGCCTGTCGTCCGCGGTCGCAGATACGCAGTATTTT. Protein sequence: CASSLSSAVADTQYF.

This clonotype was counted a few times. The CDR3 region has the DNA TGTGCCAGCAGTCCCGGACAGGGGGAACAGCCCCAGCATTTT. It translates to CASSPGQGEQPQHF. J is TRBJ1-5 and V is TRBV27, with 10 bases identical to TRBD1. Germline CDR1 is MNHEY and CDR2 is SMNVEV (reference sequence). The CDR3 runs to 14 residues. The trim removed 5 bases at V and 7 bases at J, leaving 5 bases unmatched.

This clonotype has a handful of counts. The chain joins TRBV9 to TRBJ1-4; D is undetermined. Trimming took off 0 bases at V and 7 bases at J, with 13 bases between the two ends. This CDR3 has 15 amino acids. Germline-derived CDR1 and CDR2 are SGDLS and YYNGEE. The CDR3 here is CASSVGGGLGEKLFF. The CDR3 DNA is TGTGCCAGCAGCGTAGGTGGAGGATTGGGTGAAAAACTGTTTTTT.

This rearrangement joins TRBV2 to TRBJ2-1; possible D gene TRBD2, 6 bases. Germline loops: CDR1 SNHLY, CDR2 FYNNEI. Trimming left V 2 bases short and J 6 bases short, with 11 bases between. CDR3 size: 14 residues. CDR3: CASSERDSLNEQFF. The CDR3 DNA reads TGTGCCAGCAGTGAAAGGGACTCACTCAATGAGCAGTTCTTC.

The J gene is TRBJ2-1, the V gene TRBV20-1, with 9 bases lining up with TRBD1. V shed 3 bases, J shed 3 bases, and the junction held 3 bases outside the gene matches. The CDR3 covers 14 residues. In germline, CDR1 is DFQATT, CDR2 SNEGSKA (reference sequence). CDR3 nucleotide sequence: TGCAGTGCTAGTCGGGACAGGGACTACAATGAGCAGTTCTTC. Amino acid sequence: CSASRDRDYNEQFF.

The rearrangement links TRBV12-3 or TRBV12-4 to TRBJ2-7; the match to TRBD2 covers 12 bases. The CDR3 length is 14 residues. V lost 6 bases, J lost 7 bases, and 7 bases stayed unmatched. For the CDR3, the DNA is TGTGCCAGCAGCCGGACTAGCGGGGAAGGGGAGCAGTACTTC. Encoded protein: CASSRTSGEGEQYF.

This clonotype was counted a few times. V usage is TRBV5-1 and J usage is TRBJ2-3; 7 bases agree with TRBD1. Losses at the gene ends were 0 bases for V and 8 bases for J; bases not matched to a gene: 3. In germline, CDR1 is SGHRS, CDR2 YFSETQ. There are 13 residues in the CDR3. The CDR3 region has the DNA TGCGCCAGCAGCTTGGAGGACAGGTCTACGCAGTATTTT. This encodes CASSLEDRSTQYF.

This clonotype was observed a few times. V and J are TRBV30 and TRBJ2-5; no clear D gene. The DNA end favors TRBJ2-7, so the J call may be wrong. Germline CDR1 GTSNPN, CDR2 SVGIG (reference sequence). The CDR3 consists of 13 residues. CDR3 sequence reads: CAWSVSRTYEQYF. The CDR3 DNA reads TGTGCCTGGAGTGTAAGCCGGACCTACGAGCAGTACTTC.

The chain recombines TRBV9 with TRBJ1-6, with TRBD1 as a possible D gene (6 bases). V lost 0 bases and J lost 10, with 14 bases in between. This CDR3 spans 15 amino acids. Looked up from germline, CDR1 is SGDLS and CDR2 is YYNGEE. The CDR3 sequence: CASSVDSGGRSPLHF. CDR3 sequence (DNA): TGTGCCAGCAGCGTAGATTCGGGGGGCAGGTCACCCCTCCACTTT.

V is TRBV6-5 and J is TRBJ1-5, with 9 bases aligning to TRBD1. Germline V gene data show CDR1 as MNHEY and CDR2 as SVGAGI. The CDR3 is 15 amino acids. The junction had 3 bases not matched to a gene; V was cut back by 6 bases and J by 0 bases. CDR3 in DNA: TGTGCCAGCAGACGGACAGGGGATAGCAATCAGCCCCAGCATTTT. Translating gives CASRRTGDSNQPQHF.

This clonotype was observed a few times. The chain carries TRBV28 and TRBJ2-5; 8 bases fit TRBD1. The last part of the DNA fits TRBJ2-7 better; the J call may be wrong. The V gene's germline CDR1 is MDHEN and CDR2 SYDVKM. The CDR3 length is 14 residues. The CDR3: CASSFSGTGPEQYF. The CDR3 nucleotides read TGTGCCAGCAGTTTCTCCGGGACAGGACCCGAGCAGTACTTC.

This clonotype occurred a few times. V gene TRBV12-3 or TRBV12-4 combines with J gene TRBJ2-7; D is possibly TRBD1 (6 bases). The CDR3 is made up of 14 amino acids. Trimming cost V 1 base and J 3 bases, with 10 bases left between them. CDR3 bases: TGTGCCAGCAGTTTAGGACAGGCCCTCTACGAGCAGTACTTC. Translated: CASSLGQALYEQYF.

The CDR3 loop is CASSSLAAYNEQFF. The CDR3 bases are TGTGCCAGCAGCTCGTTGGCAGCCTACAATGAGCAGTTCTTC. The rearrangement links TRBV11-3 to TRBJ2-1; D gene uncertain. Germline V gives CDR1 SGHNT, CDR2 YENEEA. The germline V and J ends were trimmed by 4 bases and 2 bases, with 9 bases remaining between them. The CDR3 is 14 amino acids.

V gene TRBV29-1 combines with J gene TRBJ1-1; D remains unclear. This CDR3 region has 11 residues. Germline assignment: CDR1 SQVTM and CDR2 ANQGSEA. Trimming removed 5 bases from V and 1 base from J, with 5 bases in between. The CDR3 DNA follows: TGCAGCGTTAGGAAGAACACTGAAGCTTTCTTT. This codes for CSVRKNTEAFF.

This chain uses TRBV6-2 or TRBV6-3 with TRBJ2-5; 12 bases are shared with TRBD2. There are 18 residues in the CDR3. CDR1 is MNHEY and CDR2 is SVGEGT in the germline V gene. Unmatched junction bases numbered 11, after V lost 0 bases and J lost 6 bases. The CDR3 DNA reads as TGTGCCAGCAGTTACTCGTTGCCTAGCGGGGGGGCGATGAAGACCCAGTACTTC. This encodes CASSYSLPSGGAMKTQYF.

This clonotype turned up a few times. This chain links TRBV12-3 or TRBV12-4 with TRBJ1-1; unclear D gene. Between the trimmed V and J ends, which lost 6 bases and 1 base, there was a span of 12 bases. This CDR3 region has 14 residues. CDR3 region: CASRPFGQNTEAFF. CDR3 sequence (DNA): TGTGCCAGCAGACCCTTCGGGCAGAACACTGAAGCTTTCTTT.

This chain joins TRBV25-1 and TRBJ2-4; the D is unclear. Trimming removed 8 bases at V and 0 bases at J, with 14 bases between. The CDR3 covers 15 residues. The V gene's germline CDR1 is MGHDK and CDR2 SYGVNS. The CDR3 sequence: CASAPSTLAKNIQYF. The CDR3 DNA follows: TGTGCCAGCGCTCCCTCAACGCTAGCCAAAAACATTCAGTACTTC.

This clonotype was seen a handful of times. The rearrangement joins TRBV28 to TRBJ1-1; 9 bases line up with TRBD1. With V trimmed by 1 base and J by 6 bases, 6 bases remained unmatched. The germline V gene has CDR1 MDHEN and CDR2 SYDVKM. This CDR3 contains 15 residues. The CDR3 loop reads CASSLYSGQGSEAFF. CDR3 in DNA: TGTGCCAGCAGTTTATATTCGGGACAGGGTTCTGAAGCTTTCTTT.

This sequence joins TRBV7-2 and TRBJ1-3; D remains unclear. The germline gives CDR1 SGHTA, CDR2 FQGNSA. The germline V and J ends were trimmed by 4 bases and 4 bases, with 8 bases remaining between them. CDR3 size: 13 residues. For the CDR3, the DNA is TGTGCCAGCAGCTCGGCATCCGGAAACACCATATATTTT. Residues: CASSSASGNTIYF.

This clonotype has more than one count but fewer than ten. The gene calls are TRBV7-2 and TRBJ2-7, with a tentative D call TRBD1 (6 bases). Germline CDR1 is SGHTA and CDR2 is FQGNSA. Trimming cost V 4 bases and J 1 base, with 11 bases left between them. CDR3 size: 14 residues. As DNA, the CDR3 is TGTGCCAGCAGCTCCACCACAGGGTCCTACGAGCAGTACTTC. Amino acid sequence: CASSSTTGSYEQYF.

This clonotype was observed at least ten times. The chain uses TRBV3-1 and TRBJ2-4; maybe TRBD1 (6 bases). CDR1 LGHDT and CDR2 YNNKEL come from the germline V gene (reference sequence). The CDR3 has 15 amino acids. With 5 bases removed from V and 0 bases from J, the gap between germline ends came to 11 bases. Here the CDR3 DNA reads TGTGCCAGCAGCGTGGGGGCCCTAGCCAAAAACATTCAGTACTTC. Translation gives CASSVGALAKNIQYF.

The genes are TRBV5-5 and TRBJ1-2; tentative D call: TRBD1 (6 bases). CDR1 and CDR2 from the germline V gene are SGHKS and YYEKEE (reference sequence). This CDR3 is built from 15 residues. Trimming removed 0 bases from V and 7 bases from J, with 16 bases in between. CDR3 in amino acids: CASSLVDSTFAGYTF. The CDR3 DNA sequence: TGTGCCAGCAGCTTGGTGGACAGCACATTTGCTGGCTACACCTTC.

The rearrangement uses TRBV7-2 and TRBJ2-4; the match to TRBD1 covers 9 bases. The CDR3 runs to 14 residues. Germline V gives CDR1 SGHTA, CDR2 FQGNSA. Losses at the gene ends were 5 bases for V and 4 bases for J; bases not matched to a gene: 3. The CDR3 DNA reads TGTGCCAGCAGCCGGACAGGGGCAAAAAACATTCAGTACTTC. Protein: CASSRTGAKNIQYF.